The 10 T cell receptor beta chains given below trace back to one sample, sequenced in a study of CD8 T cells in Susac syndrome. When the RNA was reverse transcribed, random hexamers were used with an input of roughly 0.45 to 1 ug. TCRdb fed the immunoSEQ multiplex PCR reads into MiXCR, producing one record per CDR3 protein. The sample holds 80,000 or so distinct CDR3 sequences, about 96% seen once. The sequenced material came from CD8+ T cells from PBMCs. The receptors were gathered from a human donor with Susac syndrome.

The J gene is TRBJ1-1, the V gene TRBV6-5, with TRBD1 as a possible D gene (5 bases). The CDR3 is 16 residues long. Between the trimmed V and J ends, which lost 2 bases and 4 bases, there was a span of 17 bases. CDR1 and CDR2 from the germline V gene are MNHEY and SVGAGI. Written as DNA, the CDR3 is TGTGCCAGCAGTTACCCGACCCATTGGGGCGGCACTGAAGCTTTCTTT. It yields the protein CASSYPTHWGGTEAFF.

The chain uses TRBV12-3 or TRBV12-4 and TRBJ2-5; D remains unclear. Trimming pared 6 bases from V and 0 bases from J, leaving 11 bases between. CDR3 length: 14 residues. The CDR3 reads CASRLLGNQETQYF. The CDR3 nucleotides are TGTGCCAGCAGACTCCTTGGTAACCAAGAGACCCAGTACTTC.

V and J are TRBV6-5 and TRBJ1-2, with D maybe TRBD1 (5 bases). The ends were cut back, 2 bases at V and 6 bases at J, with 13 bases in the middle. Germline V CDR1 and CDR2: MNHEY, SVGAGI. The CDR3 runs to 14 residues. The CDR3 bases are TGTGCCAGCAGTTACCTAGGCGGGGGTAATGGCTACACCTTC. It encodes CASSYLGGGNGYTF.

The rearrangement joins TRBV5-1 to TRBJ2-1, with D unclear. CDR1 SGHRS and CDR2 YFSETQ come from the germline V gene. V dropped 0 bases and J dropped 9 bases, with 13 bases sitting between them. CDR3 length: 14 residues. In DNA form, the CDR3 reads TGCGCCAGCAGCTTGGCTGGGCTAGATGGTGAGCAGTTCTTC. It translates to CASSLAGLDGEQFF.

The CDR3 protein is CASSLGTAENIQYF. For the CDR3, the DNA is TGTGCCAGCAGCTTGGGTACGGCCGAAAACATTCAGTACTTC. The V gene is TRBV5-4, the J gene TRBJ2-4; no clear D gene. The CDR3 runs to 14 residues. Per the germline V gene, CDR1 is SGHNT and CDR2 is YYREEE (reference sequence). V lost 0 bases and J 5 bases, leaving 9 bases between the germline ends.

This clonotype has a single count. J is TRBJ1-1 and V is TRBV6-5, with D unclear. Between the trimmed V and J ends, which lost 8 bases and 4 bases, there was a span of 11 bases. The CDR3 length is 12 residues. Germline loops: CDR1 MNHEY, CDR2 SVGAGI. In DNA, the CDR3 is TGTGCCAGCGGTCGGACGACCACTGAAGCTTTCTTT. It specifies CASGRTTTEAFF.

CDR3 loop: CSVGTGGEETQYF. Here the CDR3 DNA reads TGCAGCGTCGGGACAGGGGGCGAAGAGACCCAGTACTTC. This chain joins TRBV29-1 and TRBJ2-5; TRBD1 matches 12 bases. CDR1 and CDR2 from the germline V gene are SQVTM and ANQGSEA. With 6 bases clipped from V and 3 bases from J, the junction kept 2 bases outside the gene matches. This CDR3 is 13 amino acids long.

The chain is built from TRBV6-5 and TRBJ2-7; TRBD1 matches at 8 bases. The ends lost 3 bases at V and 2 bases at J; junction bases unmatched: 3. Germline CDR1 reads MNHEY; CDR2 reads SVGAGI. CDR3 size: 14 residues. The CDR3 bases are TGTGCCAGCAGTTATGGGACAGGCCCCTACGAGCAGTACTTC. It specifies CASSYGTGPYEQYF.

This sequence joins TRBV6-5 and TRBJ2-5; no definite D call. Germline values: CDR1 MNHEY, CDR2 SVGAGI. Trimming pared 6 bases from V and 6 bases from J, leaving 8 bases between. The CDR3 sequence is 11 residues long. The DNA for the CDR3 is TGTGCCAGCAGCTCGACAAAGACCCAGTACTTC. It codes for CASSSTKTQYF.

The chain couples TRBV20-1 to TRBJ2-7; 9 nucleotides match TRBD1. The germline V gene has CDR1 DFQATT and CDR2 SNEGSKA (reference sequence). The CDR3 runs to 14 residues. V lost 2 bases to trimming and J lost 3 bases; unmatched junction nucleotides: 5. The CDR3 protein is CSARYTDRGYEQYF. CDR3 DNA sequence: TGCAGTGCTAGATATACGGACAGGGGCTACGAGCAGTACTTC.